The table lists the clone carrying this T cell receptor (beta chain) with a few counts. Antigen: not known. This CDR3 region has 16 residues. Germline V gene data show CDR1 as DFQATT and CDR2 as SNEGSKA (reference sequence). Trimming took 2 bases from V and 8 from J, leaving 22 bases between them. The sample belongs to a study of T cells after yellow fever vaccination. Study-wide results and caveats: Weaker, the secondary response had a peak occurring faster, on day 5 versus 15.

TCRdb re-called the 5' RACE reads with MiXCR, one entry per CDR3 protein. Of 250,000 to 300,000 distinct CDR3 sequences detected, 8.7% appear once; the ten largest clones hold approximately 3.3%. The clonotype comes from a man aged 18 to 29 who received the YFV17D yellow fever vaccine. The chain recombines TRBV20-1 with TRBJ1-5, with a possible D match to TRBD1 (6 bases). Sequenced material: CD4+ T cells sorted from PBMCs, taken 5 days after the yellow fever booster vaccination. In DNA, the CDR3 is TGCAGTGCTAGAAACCCCACAGGGATTCTCGAGAAGCCCCAGCATTTT. This gives the protein CSARNPTGILEKPQHF.